This T cell receptor (beta chain) was sequenced in a study of blood T cell repertoires in COVID-19. Study as a whole: Donors in the United States, Italy and Spain gave samples during acute or convalescent COVID-19. Sources were T cells, B-cell-depleted T cells, or PBMCs; the material itself was cDNA or gDNA.

This clone was seen only once. Original processing methods: How many nucleated cells were present was estimated from reference gene primer amplification. Measured with immunoSEQ multiplex PCR; TCRdb has only the in-frame clones, and not every one. V and J calls and clone size are as listed in that table; D and trimming were resolved from the DNA. The sample records around 160,000 clones, 75% to 85% being singletons. The CDR3 has 12 residues. The V end was cut by 10 bases, the J end by 4 bases, with 13 bases between. The receptor comes from a human donor with acute or convalescent COVID-19. The donor label of this sample is uncertain. The chain has TRBV12-3 or TRBV12-4 and TRBJ1-2; maybe TRBD1 (5 bases). Sequenced material: peripheral blood. CDR3 sequence reads: CATGGVSYGYTF. The CDR3 nucleotides are TGTGCCACGGGGGGGGTTTCCTATGGCTACACCTTC.